These 18 T cell receptor beta chains were all obtained from the same sample, sequenced in a study of Ad26.COV2.S vaccination and SARS-CoV-2 variants. TCRdb keeps only in-frame clones here, not all; method: immunoSEQ multiplex PCR. The data hold 300,000 to 400,000 clones, with around 87% observed a single time. Documented treatment: some 19 received Ad26.COV2.S at low or high dose, single or two shots; 5 received placebo; per-sample allocation not given. Material that was analyzed had been drawn on day 63 after the first vaccine or placebo injection. The sample consisted of peripheral blood, taken in a trial of Ad26.COV2.S vaccine versus placebo. The receptors originated from a person between 18 and 59 years old who received the Ad26.COV2.S COVID-19 vaccine or a placebo.

This chain links TRBV19 with TRBJ1-2, with 12 bases identical to TRBD1. The CDR3 consists of 16 residues. Looked up from germline, CDR1 is LNHDA and CDR2 is SQIVND (reference sequence). V was clipped by 3 bases and J by 4 bases; unmatched bases: 6. As DNA, the CDR3 is TGTGCCAGTAGTATCCCGGGACAGGGGGCGAGCTATGGCTACACCTTC. Protein: CASSIPGQGASYGYTF.

DNA for the CDR3: TGTGCCAGCAGTGAACAGGGTGGATATGGCTACACCTTC. It translates to CASSEQGGYGYTF. The rearrangement links TRBV14 to TRBJ1-2; D might be TRBD1 (6 bases). With 6 bases removed from V and 5 bases from J, the gap between germline ends came to 13 bases. Germline-derived CDR1 and CDR2 are SGHDN and FVKESK. The CDR3 has 13 amino acids.

The rearrangement links TRBV28 to TRBJ1-6, with TRBD1 identical over 8 bases. The germline V gene encodes CDR1 MDHEN and CDR2 SYDVKM. The V segment lost 7 bases and the J segment 9 bases; nucleotides outside the gene matches: 5. The CDR3 contains 13 residues. The CDR3 loop reads CASTTGGSSPLHF. The CDR3 DNA follows: TGTGCCAGCACCACAGGGGGATCTTCACCCCTCCACTTT. Together with reference TRBV28 and TRBJ1-6, the CDR3 gives the full variable domain: DVKVTQSSRYLVKRTGEKVFLECVQDMDHENMFWYRQDPGLGLRLIYFSYDVKMKEKGDIPEGYSVSREKKERFSLILESASTNQTSMYLCASTTGGSSPLHFGNGTRLTVT.

This clone was seen once. V usage is TRBV30 and J usage is TRBJ1-2; D is unresolved. V lost 2 bases to trimming and J lost 4 bases, with 17 bases between them. The CDR3 has 15 residues. CDR1 and CDR2 from the germline V gene are GTSNPN and SVGIG (reference sequence). In DNA, the CDR3 is TGTGCCTGGAGTCTTGGGTTAGGAGAGGGCTATGGCTACACCTTC. It specifies CAWSLGLGEGYGYTF.

The chain couples TRBV18 to TRBJ2-5; D is undetermined. CDR3 size: 11 residues. Germline values: CDR1 KGHSH, CDR2 LQKENI. V was pared by 5 bases and J by 3 bases, with 4 bases between. CDR3 loop: CASSEKETQYF. CDR3 nucleotides: TGTGCCAGCTCAGAGAAAGAGACCCAGTACTTC.

V gene TRBV5-6 combines with J gene TRBJ2-2; D not resolved. CDR3 size: 12 residues. Germline CDR1 and CDR2: SGHDT and YYEEEE. Trimming pared 0 bases from V and 6 bases from J, leaving 3 bases between. CDR3 loop: CASSLVAGELFF. The CDR3, as DNA: TGTGCCAGCAGCTTGGTTGCCGGGGAGCTGTTTTTT.

The genes are TRBV4-3 and TRBJ2-2; D tentatively fits TRBD1 or TRBD2 (5 bases each). With 0 bases removed from V and 6 bases from J, the gap between germline ends came to 8 bases. The CDR3 covers 14 residues. Germline loops: CDR1 LGHNA, CDR2 YSLEER. CDR3 sequence reads: CASSQDRGAGELFF. The CDR3, as DNA: TGCGCCAGCAGCCAAGATAGAGGGGCCGGGGAGCTGTTTTTT.

The chain is built from TRBV6-5 and TRBJ1-5; possible D gene TRBD1, 5 bases. The CDR3 is 12 amino acids. CDR1 and CDR2 from the germline V gene are MNHEY and SVGAGI. V lost 2 bases, J lost 7 bases, and 6 bases lay in between. The CDR3 is CASSYPGQPQHF. In DNA form, the CDR3 reads TGTGCCAGCAGTTACCCAGGGCAGCCCCAGCATTTT.

The J gene is TRBJ1-2, the V gene TRBV7-3, with a tentative D call TRBD1 (5 bases). V was clipped by 1 base and J by 4 bases, with 10 bases between them. The CDR3 totals 14 residues. The germline V gene encodes CDR1 SGHTA and CDR2 FQGTGA. The CDR3 DNA sequence: TGTGCCAGCAGCTTAATGGGGCGCAGCTATGGCTACACCTTC. Translated, it gives CASSLMGRSYGYTF.

The genes are TRBV4-1 and TRBJ2-5; D is ambiguous. The V gene's germline CDR1 is MGHRA and CDR2 YSYEKL. Deletions cut 2 bases from V and 5 bases from J, with 9 bases between. The length of the CDR3 is 13 residues. The CDR3 DNA is TGCGCCAGCAGCCAACTCGAAGGGGAGACCCAGTACTTC. Translated, it gives CASSQLEGETQYF.

The chain combines TRBV2 with TRBJ2-2; 8 nucleotides align to TRBD2. The CDR3 sequence is 16 residues long. The V gene end was trimmed by 7 bases and the J gene end by 5 bases; junction bases not matched to a gene: 12. In germline, CDR1 is SNHLY, CDR2 FYNNEI. Written as DNA, the CDR3 is TGTGCCAGCACTAGAAATAGCGGGGACATGACCGGGGAGCTGTTTTTT. Protein sequence: CASTRNSGDMTGELFF.

V usage is TRBV19 and J usage is TRBJ2-7; D might be TRBD1 (6 bases). From germline, CDR1 is LNHDA and CDR2 SQIVND (reference sequence). The CDR3 length is 15 residues. The ends were cut back, 3 bases at V and 3 bases at J, with 15 bases in the middle. DNA of the CDR3: TGTGCCAGTAGTATGGCCCACTGGGGACACTACGAGCAGTACTTC. As protein: CASSMAHWGHYEQYF.

The chain has TRBV11-2 and TRBJ2-7, with TRBD1 matching 8 bases. V gave up 5 bases and J gave up 3 bases; unmatched junction bases: 9. CDR3 length equals 15 residues. Germline V gene lookup returns CDR1 SGHAT and CDR2 FQNNGV. CDR3 nucleotide sequence: TGTGCCAGCAGCCCCGACAGGGGTGACTACTACGAGCAGTACTTC. Encoded protein: CASSPDRGDYYEQYF.

This chain uses TRBV9 with TRBJ2-7; 7 bases line up with TRBD2. There are 16 residues in the CDR3. Germline CDR1 is SGDLS and CDR2 is YYNGEE. J was trimmed by 0 bases and V by 0 bases; bases with no gene match: 6. The CDR3 sequence: CASSVDEGLSSYEQYF. In DNA, the CDR3 is TGTGCCAGCAGCGTAGATGAGGGACTAAGCTCCTACGAGCAGTACTTC.

This chain links TRBV11-2 with TRBJ1-2, with D perhaps TRBD1 (5 bases). The germline V gene encodes CDR1 SGHAT and CDR2 FQNNGV. Trimming removed 0 bases at V and 7 bases at J, with 15 bases between. The length of the CDR3 is 15 residues. The CDR3 protein is CASSLDRDPRAGYTF. The CDR3 nucleotides are TGTGCCAGCAGCTTAGACCGGGACCCGAGAGCTGGCTACACCTTC.

The chain uses TRBV13 and TRBJ2-7; D perhaps matches TRBD1 (6 bases). CDR1 is PRHDT and CDR2 is FYEKMQ in the germline V gene (reference sequence). The CDR3 length is 17 residues. V was cut by 4 bases and J by 3 bases, with 22 bases left in between. The CDR3 coding sequence is TGTGCCAGCAGCTCACGACAGGAAGAAAGAGGGGACTACGAGCAGTACTTC. Its protein is CASSSRQEERGDYEQYF.

The rearrangement uses TRBV7-8 and TRBJ1-1; D might be TRBD1 (5 bases). V was pared by 5 bases and J by 2 bases, with 12 bases between. The CDR3 extends over 14 amino acids. Germline V gene sequence: CDR1 SGHVS, CDR2 FQNEAQ. The DNA for the CDR3 is TGTGCCAGCAGCCCGGGACGGATCAACACTGAAGCTTTCTTT. It is translated as CASSPGRINTEAFF. The variable domain in full, with the rest retrieved from reference TRBV7-8 and TRBJ1-1, is GAGVSQSPRYKVAKRGQDVALRCDPISGHVSLFWYQQALGQGPEFLTYFQNEAQLDKSGLPSDRFFAERPEGSVSTLKIQRTQQEDSAVYLCASSPGRINTEAFFGQGTRLTVV.

CDR3 loop: CASSLVLPTDTQYF. DNA of the CDR3: TGTGCCAGCAGCTTGGTACTGCCCACAGATACGCAGTATTTT. The chain has TRBV5-6 and TRBJ2-3, with D unresolved. There are 14 residues in the CDR3. The V and J ends lost 0 bases and 2 bases respectively, with 7 bases between them. CDR1 and CDR2 from the germline V gene are SGHDT and YYEEEE.